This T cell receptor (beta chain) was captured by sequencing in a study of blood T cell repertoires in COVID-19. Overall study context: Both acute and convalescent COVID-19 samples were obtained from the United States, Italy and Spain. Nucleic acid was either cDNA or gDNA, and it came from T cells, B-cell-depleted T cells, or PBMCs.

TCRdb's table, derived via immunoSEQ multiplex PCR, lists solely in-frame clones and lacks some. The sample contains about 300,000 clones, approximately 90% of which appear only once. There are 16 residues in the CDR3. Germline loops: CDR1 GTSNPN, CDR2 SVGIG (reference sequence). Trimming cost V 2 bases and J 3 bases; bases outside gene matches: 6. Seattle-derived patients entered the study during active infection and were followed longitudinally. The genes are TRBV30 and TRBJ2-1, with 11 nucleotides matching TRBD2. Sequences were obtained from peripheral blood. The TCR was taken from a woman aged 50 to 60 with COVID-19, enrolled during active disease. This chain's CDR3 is CAWSSPGLAVYNEQFF. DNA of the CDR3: TGTGCCTGGAGTTCCCCGGGACTAGCGGTCTACAATGAGCAGTTCTTC.